A single sample is the source of the 12 T cell receptor beta chains below, sequenced in a study of T-cell memory formation after mild COVID-19. MiXCR, applied by TCRdb to the 5' RACE reads, yields one record per CDR3 protein. The sample holds roughly 250,000 distinct CDR3 sequences, about a sixth seen once. Material: PBMCs or a T cell subset sorted from them (not recorded which). All receptors come from a man aged 18 to 35 who had mild COVID-19 (a few samples of this study predate the infection). Cell type and time point are not known.

V gene TRBV6-1 combines with J gene TRBJ2-5, with D perhaps being TRBD1 or TRBD2 (5 bases each). The CDR3 consists of 16 residues. Germline V gene lookup returns CDR1 MNHNS and CDR2 SASEGT. Trimming shortened V by 6 bases and J by 4 bases, and 21 bases separated the two germline ends. CDR3 loop: CASSPNGRGRRETQYF. In DNA form, the CDR3 reads TGTGCCAGCAGCCCGAACGGTCGGGGCCGGAGAGAGACCCAGTACTTC.

For the CDR3, the DNA is TGTGCCAGCAGTTGGGGGAGAACTGAAGCTTTCTTT. Protein product: CASSWGRTEAFF. The genes are TRBV6-5 and TRBJ1-1, with D perhaps matching TRBD1 (5 bases). V shed 4 bases and J shed 5 bases, with 8 bases lying between them. The length of the CDR3 is 12 residues. CDR1 MNHEY and CDR2 SVGAGI come from the germline V gene.

This clonotype has a handful of counts. This chain links TRBV6-6 with TRBJ2-7; 9 nucleotides match TRBD1. Germline V gene lookup returns CDR1 MNHNY and CDR2 SVGAGI (reference sequence). There are 15 residues in the CDR3. The V segment lost 5 bases and the J segment 7 bases; nucleotides outside the gene matches: 12. The CDR3 protein is CASSEPGQGDNEQYF. The CDR3 region has the DNA TGTGCCAGCAGTGAGCCGGGACAGGGTGATAATGAGCAGTACTTC.

This clonotype appeared many times. The rearrangement joins TRBV4-1 to TRBJ2-1; TRBD2 matches at 15 bases. V was pared by 5 bases and J by 2 bases, with 7 bases of the junction left unmatched. Germline CDR1 reads MGHRA; CDR2 reads YSYEKL. The CDR3 runs to 18 residues. In DNA form, the CDR3 reads TGCGCCAGCAGCGGGGGACTAGCGGGGGGTAACCCCTACAATGAGCAGTTCTTC. Residues: CASSGGLAGGNPYNEQFF.

This sequence joins TRBV4-2 and TRBJ2-4, with unresolved D. V dropped 0 bases and J dropped 3 bases, with 12 bases sitting between them. This CDR3 is built from 16 residues. The V gene's germline CDR1 is LGHNA and CDR2 YNFKEQ. CDR3 protein: CASSQEARRRKNIQYF. The CDR3 bases are TGTGCCAGCAGCCAAGAGGCGCGCCGGCGCAAAAACATTCAGTACTTC.

The CDR3 bases are TGTGCCAGCAGCCGTACCGTAGCGGATAACACCGGGGAGCTGTTTTTT. Translating gives CASSRTVADNTGELFF. The V and J genes are TRBV7-9 and TRBJ2-2; weak D call: TRBD2 (6 bases). Trimming shortened V by 5 bases and J by 2 bases, and 15 bases separated the two germline ends. The CDR3 spans 16 residues. CDR1 is SEHNR and CDR2 is FQNEAQ in the germline V gene (reference sequence).

This chain uses TRBV4-1 with TRBJ1-2, with 10 positions matching TRBD1. Trimming removed 1 base from V and 2 bases from J; junction bases left unmatched: 4. Germline lookup yields CDR1 MGHRA and CDR2 YSYEKL. This CDR3 region has 16 residues. The CDR3 sequence: CASSQVPGQGNYGYTF. The CDR3 nucleotides read TGCGCCAGCAGCCAAGTCCCGGGACAGGGGAACTATGGCTACACCTTC.

The chain combines TRBV12-3 or TRBV12-4 with TRBJ1-2; TRBD1 aligns across 8 bases. The CDR3 covers 14 residues. J was trimmed by 6 bases and V by 3 bases; bases with no gene match: 6. For the CDR3, the DNA is TGTGCCAGCAGTTTTCTCTCCAGGGGGCATGGCTACACCTTC. It yields the protein CASSFLSRGHGYTF.

This chain connects TRBV7-2 to TRBJ2-3; 7 nucleotides align to TRBD1. Germline loops: CDR1 SGHTA, CDR2 FQGNSA. CDR3 length: 14 amino acids. Losses at the gene ends were 5 bases for V and 7 bases for J; bases not matched to a gene: 9. CDR3 sequence: CASSVQGSSHTQYF. CDR3 nucleotide sequence: TGTGCCAGCAGCGTACAGGGGTCCTCGCATACGCAGTATTTT.

This clonotype showed up just a few times. This sequence joins TRBV7-4 and TRBJ1-4; 8 bases agree with TRBD1. Germline CDR1 and CDR2: SGHVT and SQSDAQ. The CDR3 runs to 16 residues. V lost 5 bases and J lost 7; bases outside the gene matches: 12. CDR3 loop: CASSLTPDRVGEKLFF. DNA of the CDR3: TGTGCCAGCAGCCTCACCCCGGACAGGGTGGGTGAAAAACTGTTTTTT.

The chain links TRBV5-1 to TRBJ1-4, with D perhaps matching TRBD1 (5 bases). CDR1 and CDR2 (germline): SGHRS, YFSETQ. CDR3 length: 13 residues. V lost 0 bases, J lost 7 bases, and 7 bases lay in between. The CDR3 protein is CASSLERGEKLFF. Here the CDR3 DNA reads TGCGCCAGCAGCTTGGAGAGGGGTGAAAAACTGTTTTTT. Full variable domain (missing parts from reference TRBV5-1 and TRBJ1-4): KAGVTQTPRYLIKTRGQQVTLSCSPISGHRSVSWYQQTPGQGLQFLFEYFSETQRNKGNFPGRFSGRQFSNSRSEMNVSTLELGDSALYLCASSLERGEKLFFGSGTQLSVL.

This clonotype was seen repeatedly, ten times or more. This sequence joins TRBV6-2 or TRBV6-3 and TRBJ1-1; D is uncertain. V shed 2 bases and J shed 5 bases, with 15 bases lying between them. Germline V gene data show CDR1 as MNHEY and CDR2 as SVGEGT. CDR3 length: 15 residues. The DNA for the CDR3 is TGTGCCAGCAGTTACAGTGGGAGCGGGCAGACTGAAGCTTTCTTT. Protein sequence: CASSYSGSGQTEAFF.